The present TCR beta chain was sequenced within a study of shared clonotypes between healthy human individuals (dated by TCRdb to the early 2020s). Looking at the study overall: The cohort comprised two women and three men aged 18 to 49 years. Per donor, three plates each were used for CD4 naive and CD4 memory, two for CD8 naive, and one for CD8 memory. To estimate repertoire size and how much clonotypes are shared between individuals, the study performed deep sequencing of blood TCR repertoires from roughly five healthy adults. To increase sequencing depth and limit assay-specific biases, TCR repertoire library preparation and sequencing were carried out by different laboratories using diverse techniques. Per donor, leukapheresis produced somewhere between about 0.9 and 9 billion PBMCs. What the study reported, not specific to this receptor: Pairwise subsampling indicated that sequencing depth was expected to affect the degree of clonotype sharing among donors. Naive subsets generally had larger estimated clonotype richness than memory subsets. Clonotypes shared by all four sorted-subset donors showed higher generation probabilities than non-shared clonotypes. Sampling was restricted to blood, and TCR repertoires in tissues likely differ from the TCR repertoires found in blood. Incomplete sequencing was indicated by rarefaction of sorted-subset datasets, despite the large sequencing depth. Because the study included only a small number of donors, the genetic and exposure-history diversity represented was limited. When several donors were compared, the shared fraction of clonotypes was 5% to 6.5% for naive CD4, approximately 3.5% for naive CD8, 2.3% for memory CD4, and 0.35% to 0.4% for memory CD8.

Using the deep immunoSEQ assay, TCR CDR3 regions were amplified from genomic DNA by multiplex PCR. Extracted genomic DNA from each cell subset was distributed evenly across all wells of several immunoSEQ 96-well plates, and each plate was treated as a replicate. Each replicate PCR for sorted subsets received about 0.2 ug genomic DNA, equal to tens of thousands of T cell genomes. Purified libraries were quantified with a Qubit 3.0 fluorometer, sized on a Bioanalyzer 2100, and re-quantified with the KAPA Library Quantification kit. A separate single-read 150-cycle Illumina NextSeq 550 flow cell was used to sequence each immunoSEQ 96-well plate. In the paper's pipeline: The immunoSEQ output contained only junctional sequences without quality scores, so filtering could not match that applied to full-length reads. To assign V/J genes and CDR3, sequences were annotated against IMGT germline references using PyIR, a Python wrapper for IgBLAST v1.9. Reads with weak V/J assignments (E-value above 1e-6), missing CDR3, stop codons, out-of-frame junctions, or ambiguous translated residues were removed. V3J clonotypes were defined as sequences sharing the same inferred V gene, J gene, and CDR3 amino acid sequence. Percentage overlap between repertoires was calculated by dividing the number of shared unique clonotypes by the size of the smaller repertoire. Repertoire richness was assessed with RTK rarefaction, the Chao1 estimator, and Recon v2.1 estimates of unobserved clonotypes. Generation probabilities for all TCRbeta clonotypes obtained by the gDNA method from several donors were computed using OLGA. TCRdb holds this immuneACCESS table with in-frame rearrangements only. Some clones are missing; in checked studies, unresolved V genes explain under half, and the rest has no known cause. That table supplies the V and J calls and clone size; D and trimming were determined from the DNA. The sample yields about 2.1 million clones; over 85% were counted once. 1.5% to 2% of the sample lies in the top ten.

CD8 naive samples consisted of CD45RO-negative cells that were positively selected for CCR7, yielding a CD45RA+CCR7+ population without TemRA cells. The donors were healthy, HIV-negative adults who had no recently reported acute infections or vaccinations. Only Caucasian adults living in Nashville, Tennessee, USA were represented among the donors. After blood collection by leukapheresis, PBMCs were isolated using Ficoll-Histopaque density gradient centrifugation and then cryopreserved in the vapor phase of liquid nitrogen. Purity and quantity of every magnetically sorted T cell population were checked by analytical flow cytometry. Genomic DNA was isolated from each sorted fraction and quantified by UV absorbance on a Nanodrop 2000c. V is reduced by 3 bases and J by 0 bases, leaving a spacing of 18 bases between them. CDR1 SGHDN and CDR2 FVKESK were looked up in the germline V gene. Counted from cysteine to phenylalanine, this CDR3 has 18 amino acids. Only the CDR3 region is kept as DNA, spanning 54 bases read in frame from base 1.

The sample holds one count of this clone. Its antigen target is currently unknown. There are no base qualities to consult, and no much larger clone falls within one base. The rearranged segments are TRBV14 and TRBJ1-3; a confident D gene designation cannot be given. The sequence derives from a man younger than 35 in good health. Some clones in this sample may be carry-over from other donors' samples. Sequences were obtained from naive CD8+ T cells from PBMCs. The sample's cell subset or site label, in plain terms: CD45RA+CCR7+. The bases read TGTGCCAGCAGCCACCCCAGGTCCCCTCCTTTCTCTGGAAACACCATATATTTT. The encoded protein is CASSHPRSPPFSGNTIYF.